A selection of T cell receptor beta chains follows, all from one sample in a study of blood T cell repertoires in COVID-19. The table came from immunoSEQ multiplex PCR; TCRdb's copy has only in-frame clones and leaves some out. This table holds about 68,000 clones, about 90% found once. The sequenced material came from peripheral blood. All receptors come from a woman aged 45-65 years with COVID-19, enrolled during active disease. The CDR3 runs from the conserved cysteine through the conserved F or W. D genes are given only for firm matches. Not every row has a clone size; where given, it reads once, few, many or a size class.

TGTGCCAGCAGCCAGAGGGCTAGCGGCGAAGAGACCCAGTACTTC | CASSQRASGEETQYF | TRBD2 | TRBJ2-5 | NA | TRBV7-9
TGTGCCAGCAGCGTACCCGAGATGACCGGCGGGGTGGAGGAGCAGTACTTC | CASSVPEMTGGVEEQYF | NA | TRBJ2-7 | NA | TRBV9
TGTGCCAGCAGCTTTTCGGCGGCGATCGAGGGCGAGCAGTACTTC | CASSFSAAIEGEQYF | NA | TRBJ2-7 | few | TRBV7-9
TGTGCCAGTAGTATTAGGCGTCAGGGGACAGATACGCAGTATTTT | CASSIRRQGTDTQYF | NA | TRBJ2-3 | NA | TRBV19
TGTGCCAGCAGGAAAAACCCCACTAGCGGAACCTACGAGCAGTACTTC | CASRKNPTSGTYEQYF | TRBD2 | TRBJ2-7 | NA | TRBV27
TGCGCCAGCAGGCGTAGCGGAACTGCCTACAATGAGCAGTTCTTC | CASRRSGTAYNEQFF | NA | TRBJ2-1 | NA | TRBV5-1
TGTGCCAGCAGAACGACAGGGTACCTGGAAGCTTTCTTT | CASRTTGYLEAFF | TRBD1 | TRBJ1-1 | NA | TRBV11-2
TGTGCCAGTGGGACAGTCTCCTACAATGAGCAGTTCTTC | CASGTVSYNEQFF | TRBD1 | TRBJ2-1 | NA | TRBV9
TGTGCCAGCAAAACCGGGACAGGAGGGAGCACTGAAGCTTTCTTT | CASKTGTGGSTEAFF | TRBD1 | TRBJ1-1 | NA | TRBV6-5
TGTGCCAGCAGCTTGAGGGGGACAGGGGACTACGAGCAGTACTTC | CASSLRGTGDYEQYF | TRBD1 | TRBJ2-7 | NA | TRBV5-4
TGTGCCAGCAGCTTGGGACGACGGGTCGGGGGTTTAAATAGGTACGAGCAGTACTTC | CASSLGRRVGGLNRYEQYF | NA | TRBJ2-7 | NA | TRBV5-4
TGTGCCACCAGCAGAGAGCGACTAGCGGGCTACAATGAGCAGTTCTTC | CATSRERLAGYNEQFF | TRBD2 | TRBJ2-1 | NA | TRBV15
TGTGCCAGCAGCCAGGGACTAGCGGGAGGTGATACGCAGTATTTT | CASSQGLAGGDTQYF | TRBD2 | TRBJ2-3 | NA | TRBV3-1/TRBV3-2
TGTGCCTGGAGCATACAGGGGCCAACTAATGAAAAACTGTTTTTT | CAWSIQGPTNEKLFF | TRBD1 | TRBJ1-4 | NA | TRBV30
TGTGCCAGCAGCTCTACGGGACTAGCGGGAGGGCGAGATACGCAGTATTTT | CASSSTGLAGGRDTQYF | TRBD2 | TRBJ2-3 | NA | TRBV7-9
TGTGCCAGCAGTCCCGTCCTGACAGCTCCTAATGAAAAACTGTTTTTT | CASSPVLTAPNEKLFF | NA | TRBJ1-4 | NA | TRBV28
TGTGCCAGCAGTTTGCGAAGAACTGAAGCTTTCTTT | CASSLRRTEAFF | NA | TRBJ1-1 | NA | TRBV12-3/TRBV12-4
TGTGCCAGCAGCTTAACGCTGGGCCACGAGCAGTACTTC | CASSLTLGHEQYF | NA | TRBJ2-7 | NA | TRBV7-3
TGTGCCAGCAGTGCACTAGCGGGTAGGAACACCGGGGAGCTGTTTTTT | CASSALAGRNTGELFF | TRBD2 | TRBJ2-2 | once | TRBV6-1
TGTGCCAGTAGTTGGCCTAACACTGAAGCTTTCTTT | CASSWPNTEAFF | NA | TRBJ1-1 | NA | TRBV19
TGCAGCGTTGGACTAGTTGGTATCACCGGGGAGCTGTTTTTT | CSVGLVGITGELFF | NA | TRBJ2-2 | NA | TRBV29-1
TGTGCCAGCAGTTTGGTTGGACTAGCCTCCTACGAGCAGTACTTC | CASSLVGLASYEQYF | TRBD2 | TRBJ2-7 | NA | TRBV28
TGTGCCAGCAGCTTCACGACAGGGAAGAATGAGCAGTTCTTC | CASSFTTGKNEQFF | TRBD1 | TRBJ2-1 | NA | TRBV9
TGTGCCAGCAGTCCCCCGGGAGGGACCAAAAACATTCAGTACTTC | CASSPPGGTKNIQYF | TRBD2 | TRBJ2-4 | NA | TRBV3-1/TRBV3-2
TGTGCCAGCAGCTCGGGACAGGGGACGAGTCAGCCCCAGCATTTT | CASSSGQGTSQPQHF | TRBD1 | TRBJ1-5 | NA | TRBV5-8
TGTGCCAGCAGTGATGGCGGGAAAGTTTATGAGCAGTTCTTC | CASSDGGKVYEQFF | NA | TRBJ2-1 | NA | TRBV28
TGTGCCAGCAGCCCCCAATCCCCAGAGACCCAGTACTTC | CASSPQSPETQYF | NA | TRBJ2-5 | NA | TRBV7-2
TGCGCCAGCAGCTTGGGGACAGGCGAGAACTACAATGAGCAGTTCTTC | CASSLGTGENYNEQFF | TRBD1 | TRBJ2-1 | NA | TRBV5-1
TGTGCCAGCAGCTGGGGGACATATTACGAGCAGTACTTC | CASSWGTYYEQYF | NA | TRBJ2-7 | NA | TRBV11-3
TGTGCCAGCAGTTTAATCGGAGAGTTGAACACTGAAGCTTTCTTT | CASSLIGELNTEAFF | NA | TRBJ1-1 | NA | TRBV28
TGTGCCACGACTGACAGCCCCAGGGGCGGGGAGCTGTTTTTT | CATTDSPRGGELFF | NA | TRBJ2-2 | NA | TRBV5-6
TGTGCCAGCAGTTTAGGGAGAGACAATCAGCCCCAGCATTTT | CASSLGRDNQPQHF | NA | TRBJ1-5 | NA | TRBV28
TGTGCCAGCAGCCCCGGGACTAGCCGTGCGAATGAGCAGTTCTTC | CASSPGTSRANEQFF | TRBD2 | TRBJ2-1 | NA | TRBV7-3
TGCGCCAGCAGCTTACGGGGGATGAGCACAGATACGCAGTATTTT | CASSLRGMSTDTQYF | NA | TRBJ2-3 | NA | TRBV5-1
TGTGCCAGCAGCTTGATTGGATCCGGGGGGATTTACGAGCAGTACTTC | CASSLIGSGGIYEQYF | TRBD2 | TRBJ2-7 | NA | TRBV5-8
TGTGCCAGCAGCTTGGAGGAGGGCTCAACTGGGGCCAACGTCCTGACTTTC | CASSLEEGSTGANVLTF | NA | TRBJ2-6 | once | TRBV5-6
TGTGCCAGCTCACAAACAGGGACAGGGGGTAATCAGCCCCAGCATTTT | CASSQTGTGGNQPQHF | TRBD1 | TRBJ1-5 | NA | TRBV18
TGCGCCAGCAGCTTTAGGACAGGGCGCTCCTACAATGAGCAGTTCTTC | CASSFRTGRSYNEQFF | TRBD1 | TRBJ2-1 | NA | TRBV5-1
TGCGCCAGCACCCACGGGGTCCCTGGGACCCAGTACTTC | CASTHGVPGTQYF | NA | TRBJ2-5 | once | TRBV23-1
TGTGCCAGCAGTGAATCTCCTGAGGGAGCTAACGGTGAAAAACTGTTTTTT | CASSESPEGANGEKLFF | NA | TRBJ1-4 | NA | TRBV6-1
TGTGCCAGCAGTTTAGCAGGGAGGTCGCATACGCAGTATTTT | CASSLAGRSHTQYF | NA | TRBJ2-3 | NA | TRBV28
TGTGCCAGCAGCTTAGGCCAGGGGCCCTCCTACGAGCAGTACTTC | CASSLGQGPSYEQYF | NA | TRBJ2-7 | NA | TRBV7-6
TGTGCCAGCAGTGTAACAGGGGGCCAAGAGACCCAGTACTTC | CASSVTGGQETQYF | TRBD1 | TRBJ2-5 | NA | TRBV25-1
TGTGCCAGTAGCCCCGGGACTAGCGGGGCGCCCGAGCAGTACTTC | CASSPGTSGAPEQYF | TRBD2 | TRBJ2-7 | NA | TRBV19
TGTGCCAGCAGTGCAGGGGTAAACACTGAAGCTTTCTTT | CASSAGVNTEAFF | NA | TRBJ1-1 | NA | TRBV6-4